This T cell receptor beta chain was profiled in a study of regulatory T cells in long-lasting Graves disease. Time point given: newly diagnosed GD, antithyroid drugs for less than 3 months. PBMC-derived RNA was used for the TCR library. Arm-PCR with iRepertoire HTBI primers amplified the CDR3 regions for these TCR beta libraries. MiXCR, applied by TCRdb to the multiplex PCR reads, yields one record per CDR3 protein. The table lists about 240,000 distinct CDR3 sequences, around 20% of them singletons, with about 15% in the top ten. Germline V gene sequence: CDR1 KGHDR, CDR2 SFDVKD. The CDR3 contains 16 residues. Trimming stripped 4 bases from V and 0 bases from J, with 12 bases between. In this sample, this clonotype turned up many times.

This chain links TRBV24-1 with TRBJ2-4; weak D call: TRBD1 (5 bases). The TCR originated in a female donor with Graves disease. Sequencing used peripheral blood mononuclear cells (PBMCs), obtained at new diagnosis, from a patient treated with antithyroid drugs. CDR3 DNA: TGTGCCACCAGTGACCCCCCACAGGTAGCCAAAAACATTCAGTACTTC. Its protein is CATSDPPQVAKNIQYF.